This TCR beta chain was identified in a study of CD8 T cells in ankylosing spondylitis. There are a few counts of this clonotype. Its antigen is as yet unknown. TCRdb reprocessed the 5' RACE reads via MiXCR and lists one record per CDR3 protein. The data show about 240,000 distinct CDR3 sequences, 10% seen once. The CDR3 covers 18 residues. The trim removed 4 bases at V and 1 base at J, leaving 14 bases unmatched. Per the germline V gene, CDR1 is MNHEY and CDR2 is SVGEGT. Whole-study results and caveats: Matched ankylosing spondylitis synovial fluid reportedly contained a significantly enriched population of disease-linked clones.

This clonotype originated in a male donor with ankylosing spondylitis or in good health (not recorded which). V and J are TRBV6-2 or TRBV6-3 and TRBJ2-7; 9 bases map to TRBD2. Sequencing input: blood, either unsorted or a sorted T cell fraction (not recorded which). The DNA of the CDR3 is TGTGCCAGCAGTTGGGTTCAACGGGCTAGCGGGATTTCCTACGAGCAGTACTTC. Translating gives CASSWVQRASGISYEQYF.